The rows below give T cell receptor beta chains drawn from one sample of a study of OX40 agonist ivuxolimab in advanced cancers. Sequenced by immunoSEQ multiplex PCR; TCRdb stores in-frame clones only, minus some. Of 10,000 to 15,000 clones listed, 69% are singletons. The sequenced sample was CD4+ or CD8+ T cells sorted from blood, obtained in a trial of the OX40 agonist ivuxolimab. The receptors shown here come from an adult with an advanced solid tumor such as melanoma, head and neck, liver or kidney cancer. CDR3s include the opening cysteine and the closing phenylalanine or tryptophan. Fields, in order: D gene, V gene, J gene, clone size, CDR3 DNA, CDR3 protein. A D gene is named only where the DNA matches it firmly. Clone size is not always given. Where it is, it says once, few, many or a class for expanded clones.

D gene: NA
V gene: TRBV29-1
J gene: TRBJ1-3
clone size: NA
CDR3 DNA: TGCAGCGTTAGGGGGAGACCGGACCCAAACTCTGGAAACACCATATATTTT
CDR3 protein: CSVRGRPDPNSGNTIYF

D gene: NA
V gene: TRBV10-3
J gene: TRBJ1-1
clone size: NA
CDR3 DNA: TGTGCCATCAAAGGGACTCTCTTAGCCATGAACACTGAAGCTTTCTTT
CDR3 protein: CAIKGTLLAMNTEAFF

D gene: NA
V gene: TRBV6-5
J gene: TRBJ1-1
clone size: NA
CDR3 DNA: TGTGCCAGCAGTTACTCGATGGGGAACACTGAAGCTTTCTTT
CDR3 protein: CASSYSMGNTEAFF

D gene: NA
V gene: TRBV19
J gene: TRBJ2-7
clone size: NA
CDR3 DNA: TGTGCCAGTAGTATAGACCCGGGGACGACAACCTACGAGCAGTACTTC
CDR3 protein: CASSIDPGTTTYEQYF

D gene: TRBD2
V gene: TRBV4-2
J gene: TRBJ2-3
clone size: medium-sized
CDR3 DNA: TGTGCCAGCAGCCAAGAGTCAAGCGGGAGTCGCGCAGATACGCAGTATTTT
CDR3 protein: CASSQESSGSRADTQYF

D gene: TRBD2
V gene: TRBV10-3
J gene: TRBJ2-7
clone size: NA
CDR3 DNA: TGTGCCATCAGTCCCGGGACTAGCCTTAACGAGCAGTACTTC
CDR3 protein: CAISPGTSLNEQYF

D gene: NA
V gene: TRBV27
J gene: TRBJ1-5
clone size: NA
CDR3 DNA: TGTGCCAGCAGTTTATCAGGGGTCGGGCAGCCCCAGCATTTT
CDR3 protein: CASSLSGVGQPQHF

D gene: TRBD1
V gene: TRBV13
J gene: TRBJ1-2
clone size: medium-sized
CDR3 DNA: TGTGCCAGCAGCTTAAGGGACAGTAGATCTGGCTACACCTTC
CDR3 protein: CASSLRDSRSGYTF

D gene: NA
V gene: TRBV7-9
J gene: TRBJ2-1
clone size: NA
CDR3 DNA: TGTGCCAGCAGCTTACTTGGCTCGGGACATACATGGGGTGAGCAGTTCTTC
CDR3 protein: CASSLLGSGHTWGEQFF

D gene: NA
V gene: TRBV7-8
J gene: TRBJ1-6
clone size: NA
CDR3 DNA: TGTGCCAGCAGCGACCCTGCAGGACCTAATTCACCCCTCCACTTT
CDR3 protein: CASSDPAGPNSPLHF